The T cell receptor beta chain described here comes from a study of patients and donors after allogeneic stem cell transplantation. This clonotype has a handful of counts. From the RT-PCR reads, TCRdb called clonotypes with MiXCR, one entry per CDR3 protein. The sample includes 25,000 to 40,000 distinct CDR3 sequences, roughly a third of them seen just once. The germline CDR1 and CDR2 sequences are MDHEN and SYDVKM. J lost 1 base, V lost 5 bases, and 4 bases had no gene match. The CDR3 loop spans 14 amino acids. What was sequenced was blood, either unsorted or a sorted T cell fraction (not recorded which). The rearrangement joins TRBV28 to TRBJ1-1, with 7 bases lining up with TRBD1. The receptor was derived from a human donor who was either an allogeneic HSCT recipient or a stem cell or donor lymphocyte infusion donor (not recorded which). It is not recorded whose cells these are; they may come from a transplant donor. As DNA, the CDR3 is TGTGCCAGCAGTGGGACAGTCCAGAACACTGAAGCTTTCTTT. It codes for CASSGTVQNTEAFF. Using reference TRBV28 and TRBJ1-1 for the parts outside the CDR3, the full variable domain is DVKVTQSSRYLVKRTGEKVFLECVQDMDHENMFWYRQDPGLGLRLIYFSYDVKMKEKGDIPEGYSVSREKKERFSLILESASTNQTSMYLCASSGTVQNTEAFFGQGTRLTVV.